This TCR beta chain derives from a study of response to subunit inactivated influenza vaccine. TCRdb re-called the RT-PCR reads with MiXCR, one entry per CDR3 protein. The table lists around 750,000 distinct CDR3 sequences, 21% of them singletons. Study-wide results and caveats: It was suggested by the authors that few new T cells are recruited by each seasonal influenza vaccination.

This clonotype has more than one count but fewer than ten. The target antigen is unknown. This specimen consisted of PBMCs from blood, obtained more than 4 days after vaccination. The source of this sequence is a man aged 45-65 years who received an inactivated influenza vaccine.

DNA for the CDR3: TGCAGTGCTATCATCTCCACAGATACGCAGTATTTT. This encodes CSAIISTDTQYF. The chain joins TRBV20-1 to TRBJ2-3; D gene uncertain. Germline V CDR1 and CDR2: DFQATT, SNEGSKA (reference sequence). The V end was cut by 4 bases, the J end by 2 bases, with 7 bases between. This CDR3 is 12 amino acids long.